The rows below give T cell receptor beta chains drawn from one sample of a study of T cell repertoires in cytomegalovirus infection. TCRdb redid the calling of the reads with MiXCR, one entry per CDR3 protein. The sample lists approximately 130,000 distinct CDR3 sequences, 20% to 30% occurring once. No antigen is known for these receptors. Sequences were obtained from PBMCs, sequenced either directly or after in vitro stimulation (not recorded which). The receptors were gathered from a human donor in good health (CMV status not recorded). Some clones in this sample may be carry-over from other donors' samples. Both conserved end residues are part of each CDR3. The order of the fields is J gene, V gene, CDR3 length, clone size, D gene, CDR3 protein, CDR3 DNA. The D gene is left open where the match is weak. Some rows have no size entry. The others give once, few or many, or a class for an expanded clone.

>TRBJ2-7|TRBV7-2|15|many|-
CASSSGSRVGYEQYF
TGTGCCAGCAGCTCCGGAAGTAGGGTCGGCTACGAGCAGTACTTC
>TRBJ2-1|TRBV6-5|17|-|TRBD2
CASSYRLAGGRHNEQFF
TGTGCCAGCAGTTACCGTCTAGCGGGAGGGCGACACAATGAGCAGTTCTTC
>TRBJ2-3|TRBV7-3|15|-|TRBD2
CASSRLGLATQTQYF
TGTGCCAGCAGCCGACTCGGACTAGCGACACAAACGCAGTATTTT
>TRBJ2-3|TRBV7-2|15|many|TRBD2
CASSEGLAGGLTQYF
TGTGCCAGCAGCGAGGGACTAGCGGGAGGGCTGACGCAGTATTTT
>TRBJ1-1|TRBV7-9|14|few|-
CASILVQTNTEAFF
-
>TRBJ2-1|TRBV7-9|11|few|-
CASSSLDEQFF
TGTGCCAGCAGCTCGCTTGATGAGCAGTTCTTC
>TRBJ2-1|TRBV6-2/TRBV6-3|20|-|TRBD2
CASSYPSGSGSLSSYNEQFF
TGTGCCAGCAGCTACCCTAGCGGGAGTGGGTCTCTAAGCTCCTACAATGAGCAGTTCTTC
>TRBJ2-3|TRBV30|14|-|-
CAWGRGGDTDTQYF
TGTGCCTGGGGTCGGGGAGGAGACACAGATACGCAGTATTTT
>TRBJ2-1|TRBV7-9|15|many|TRBD2
CASSFVGLAGNEQFF
TGTGCCAGCAGCTTCGTCGGACTAGCGGGCAATGAGCAGTTCTTC
>TRBJ1-3|TRBV25-1|15|-|-
CASSEWRPSGNTIYF
TGTGCCAGCAGTGAATGGCGGCCCTCTGGAAACACCATATATTTT
>TRBJ2-2|TRBV29-1|14|-|TRBD1
CSVPGQKNTGELFF
TGCAGCGTACCGGGACAGAAGAACACCGGGGAGCTGTTTTTT
>TRBJ2-1|TRBV25-1|17|-|-
CASSESRGGISYNEQFF
TGTGCCAGCAGTGAATCCAGGGGCGGGATCTCCTACAATGAGCAGTTCTTC